The 9 T cell receptor beta chains listed next were all sequenced from one sample in a study of blood T cell repertoires in COVID-19. Some clones are missing from TCRdb's copy, which holds only in-frame ones; the method was immunoSEQ multiplex PCR. Seen here are some 670,000 clones, 70% to 90% observed once, and the top ten hold more than 0.25%. The sequencing input was peripheral blood. The source of these receptors is a woman aged 18-29 years with acute or convalescent COVID-19.

The V call is TRBV6-5, the J call TRBJ1-1, with 9 bases identical to TRBD1. Germline V gene sequence: CDR1 MNHEY, CDR2 SVGAGI. V dropped 6 bases and J dropped 7; count of bases not matched to a gene: 3. The CDR3 length is 12 residues. In DNA form, the CDR3 reads TGTGCCAGCAGCGGGACAGGGATTGAAGCTTTCTTT. Protein product: CASSGTGIEAFF.

This chain links TRBV7-2 with TRBJ2-7; 11 bases align to TRBD2. Germline V gene lookup returns CDR1 SGHTA and CDR2 FQGNSA. V lost 5 bases to trimming and J lost 3 bases; unmatched junction nucleotides: 6. CDR3 size: 15 residues. The CDR3 nucleotides are TGTGCCAGCAGCGCCTCTAGCGGGGGGTTCTACGAGCAGTACTTC. It yields the protein CASSASSGGFYEQYF.

This chain uses TRBV5-1 with TRBJ2-2, with unresolved D. Germline lookup yields CDR1 SGHRS and CDR2 YFSETQ. This CDR3 has 14 amino acids. V was shortened by 3 bases and J by 4 bases, with 10 bases between the two germline ends. The CDR3 sequence is CASSYQTTTGELFF. Here the CDR3 DNA reads TGCGCCAGCAGCTATCAGACAACCACCGGGGAGCTGTTTTTT.

V and J are TRBV24-1 and TRBJ2-2; TRBD2 aligns across 11 bases. The CDR3 consists of 14 residues. V lost 9 bases to trimming and J lost 1 base; unmatched junction nucleotides: 0. Germline lookup yields CDR1 KGHDR and CDR2 SFDVKD. The CDR3 DNA reads TGTGCCACCGGACTAGCGGGGAACACCGGGGAGCTGTTTTTT. It encodes CATGLAGNTGELFF.

The V call is TRBV6-6, the J call TRBJ1-3; a weak D match, TRBD1 (5 bases). Trimming shortened V by 0 bases and J by 2 bases, and 11 bases separated the two germline ends. The CDR3 spans 16 residues. Germline CDR1 reads MNHNY; CDR2 reads SVGAGI (reference sequence). The CDR3 is CASSYSTGTPGNTIYF. The DNA of the CDR3 is TGTGCCAGCAGTTACTCTACCGGGACTCCTGGAAACACCATATATTTT.

The gene calls are TRBV12-3 or TRBV12-4 and TRBJ1-2, with D maybe TRBD1 (6 bases). This CDR3 region has 13 residues. V gave up 10 bases and J gave up 2 bases, with 14 bases separating them. The CDR3 spells CAKTGALNYGYTF. CDR3 sequence (DNA): TGTGCCAAGACAGGAGCCCTAAACTATGGCTACACCTTC.

The chain joins TRBV12-3 or TRBV12-4 to TRBJ1-5, with a weak D call TRBD1 (5 bases). V was shortened by 7 bases and J by 7 bases, with 14 bases between the two germline ends. This CDR3 is 13 amino acids long. The CDR3 DNA reads as TGTGCCAGCACCCCGGTTGGGGGGCAGCCCCAGCATTTT. As protein: CASTPVGGQPQHF.

The rearrangement links TRBV6-5 to TRBJ2-7, with D maybe TRBD1 (6 bases). The CDR3 extends over 15 amino acids. Germline-derived CDR1 and CDR2 are MNHEY and SVGAGI. The V and J ends lost 8 bases and 6 bases respectively, with 23 bases between them. The CDR3 nucleotides read TGTGCCAGCTCCGATCGGGGACACCTGGCGGGCGAGCAGTACTTC. Translation: CASSDRGHLAGEQYF.

This clone was recorded once. V usage is TRBV29-1 and J usage is TRBJ2-7, with 7 positions matching TRBD1. CDR1 SQVTM and CDR2 ANQGSEA come from the germline V gene. J lost 6 bases, V lost 7 bases, and 9 bases had no gene match. CDR3 size: 12 residues. CDR3 sequence: CSDLTGDGEQYF. As DNA, the CDR3 is TGCAGCGATTTAACAGGGGACGGCGAGCAGTACTTC.